Sequencing of this T cell receptor beta chain was carried out in a study of shared clonotypes between healthy human individuals. Study-wide context: Those who served as donors were a couple of women and three men between the ages of 18 and 49.

In the source study's methods: ImmunoSEQ output held junction-only sequences without quality scores, so filtering differed. Clones were read by immunoSEQ multiplex PCR, and TCRdb kept only the in-frame ones, dropping some. D and trimming were read from the DNA, whereas the V and J calls and clone size are those reported in that table. The sample comprises approximately 500,000 clones, less than 96% of which are singletons, and roughly 0.06% rests with the top ten. The study drew all its donors from Caucasian adults living in Nashville, Tennessee. Negatively enriched CD4+ T cells were divided by CD45RA into naive and memory. The TCR sequence derives from a woman in her thirties in good health. Material for sequencing was naive CD4+ T cells sorted from blood. The subset here: CD45RA+ positively selected.

This chain's CDR3 is CASKHEAADTQYF. CDR3 nucleotides: TGTGCCAGCAAGCACGAGGCCGCGGATACGCAGTATTTT. The V and J genes are TRBV28 and TRBJ2-3; no clear D. Trimming took off 7 bases at V and 6 bases at J, with 14 bases between the two ends. This CDR3 spans 13 amino acids. Germline V gene data show CDR1 as MDHEN and CDR2 as SYDVKM.